A single TCR beta chain is shown here with its context. Its antigen is still unknown. Germline V CDR1 and CDR2: LNHDA, SQIVND (reference sequence). This CDR3 region has 16 residues. The data belong to a study of T cells expressing NK-cell markers. The wider study: Among the eight sequenced donors, seven tested HCMV-seropositive and one tested seronegative. Whole-study findings and limits: The study did not resolve the HCMV specificity of expanded NKG2C+ T cell clones. These clonotypes, the leaders elsewhere, also led the CD3+CD56-NKG2C+ fraction in several donors.

From its re-call of the 5' RACE reads, TCRdb lists each CDR3 protein once, without DNA. The sample spans roughly 180,000 distinct CDR3 sequences; the ten largest clones claim 20% to 25%. The receptor was derived from a man aged 18 to 69 in good health. The chain employs TRBV19 and TRBJ1-2; TCRdb selects TRBD1, and the lack of DNA leaves this call unchecked. Sequencing was done on a sample of blood T cells: a sorted CD56 or NKG2C T cell subset, CD4+ or CD8+ T cells, or bulk PBMC T cells (not recorded which). The chain's CDR3 is CATSSGTGTPLYGYTF.